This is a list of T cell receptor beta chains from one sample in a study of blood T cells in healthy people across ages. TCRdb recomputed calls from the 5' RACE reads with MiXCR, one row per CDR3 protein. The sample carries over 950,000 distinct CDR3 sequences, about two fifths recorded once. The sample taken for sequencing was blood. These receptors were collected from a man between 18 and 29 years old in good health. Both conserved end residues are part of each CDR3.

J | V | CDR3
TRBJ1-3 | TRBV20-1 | CSARPPSGTGKGNTIYF
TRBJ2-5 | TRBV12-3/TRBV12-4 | CASSFMGRQETQYF
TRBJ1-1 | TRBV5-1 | CASSPEYTNTEAFF
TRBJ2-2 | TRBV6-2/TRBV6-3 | CASSSFIPNGAQGRTGELFF
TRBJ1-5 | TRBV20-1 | CSAQTYSNQPQHF
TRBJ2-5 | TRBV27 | CASSFFAGAETQYF
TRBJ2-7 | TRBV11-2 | CASSLIWERGLAGNEQYF
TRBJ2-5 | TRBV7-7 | CASSRAREYQETQYF
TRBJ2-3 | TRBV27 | CASSIQPRDTDTQYF
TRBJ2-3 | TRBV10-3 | CAIRDRETDTQYF
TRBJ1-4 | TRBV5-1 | CASSKDATGGSEKLFF
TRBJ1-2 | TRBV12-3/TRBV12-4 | CASSVQDYGYTF
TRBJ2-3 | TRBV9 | CASSASGTGGYTDTQYF
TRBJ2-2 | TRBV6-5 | CASSPQTQPGTGELFF
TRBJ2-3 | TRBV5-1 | CASSNTGSPDTQYF
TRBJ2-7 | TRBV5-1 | CASSLEQDSYEQYF
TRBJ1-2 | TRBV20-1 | CSASWLGGYTF
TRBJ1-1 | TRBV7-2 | CASGGQGTEAFF
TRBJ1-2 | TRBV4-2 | CASSQEGSGPSGYGYTF
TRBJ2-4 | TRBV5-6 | CASSLAGSYRRKEQYF
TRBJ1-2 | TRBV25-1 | CASSVGRVWRSYTF
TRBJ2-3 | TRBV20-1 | CSAKAGTGVQDTQYF
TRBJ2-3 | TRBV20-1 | CSAPQGRRPDTQYF
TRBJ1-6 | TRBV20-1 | CSARRRVQNSPLHF
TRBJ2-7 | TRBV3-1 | CASSQYGPVYEQYF
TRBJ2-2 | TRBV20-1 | CSASGTSGANTGELFF
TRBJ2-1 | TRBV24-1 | CATSGGLAGRGEQFF
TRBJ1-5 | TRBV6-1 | CASRSGTGGGQPQHF
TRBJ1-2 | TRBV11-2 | CASSLQPRDNYGYTF
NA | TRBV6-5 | CASSYGVLGEQYF
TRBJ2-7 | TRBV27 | CASSLGDRSCEQYF
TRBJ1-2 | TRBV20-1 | CSAPPQGDYGYTF
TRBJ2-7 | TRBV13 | CASSDATSANEQYF
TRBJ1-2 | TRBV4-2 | CASSQGAEGANYGYTF
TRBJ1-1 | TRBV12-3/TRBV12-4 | CASSLVAFPTRAEAFF
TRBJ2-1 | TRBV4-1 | CASSQRTLQGGRYNEQFF
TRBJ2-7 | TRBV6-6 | CASSLTGGGGVYEQYF
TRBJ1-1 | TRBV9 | CASSVEGGWTEAFF
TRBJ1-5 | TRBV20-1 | CSARDPNQPQHF
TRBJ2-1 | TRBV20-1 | CSARDRTAYNEQFF
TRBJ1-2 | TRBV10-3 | CATREVATESNYGYTF
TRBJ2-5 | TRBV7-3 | CASSLSGGAANEQYF
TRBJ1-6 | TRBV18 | CASPVNSPLHF
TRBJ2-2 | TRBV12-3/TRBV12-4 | CASSSKNVGRSGELFF
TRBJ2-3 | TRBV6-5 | CASSSIQSLAGASDTQYF
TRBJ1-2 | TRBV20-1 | CSARKYPRGHGYTF